This is a list of T cell receptor beta chains from one sample in a study of cytomegalovirus exposure and HLA in healthy donors. TCRdb's copy holds only in-frame clones and misses some; the assay was immunoSEQ multiplex PCR. The profile covers 150,000 to 200,000 clones, with just under 80% appearing a single time and roughly 9.3% taken by the ten largest. What was sequenced was PBMCs. The source of these receptors is a man between 18 and 29 years old in good health and CMV-seropositive. The CDR3 runs from the conserved cysteine through the conserved F or W. The order of the fields is J gene, clone size, V gene, CDR3 length, CDR3 protein. Part of the rows lack a size; the others show once, few, many or a class for expanded clones.

>TRBJ2-7|.|TRBV11-2|13
CASSPGVTYEQYF
>TRBJ2-2|.|TRBV10-1|12
CASNQNTGELFF
>TRBJ2-7|.|TRBV5-1|13
CASSRTGSYEQYF
>TRBJ1-5|.|TRBV7-2|15
CASSFYGQGNQPQHF
>TRBJ1-2|few|TRBV6-5|14
CASSRGAPSYGYTF
>TRBJ2-1|.|TRBV18|13
CASSLQGGNEQFF
>TRBJ1-6|once|TRBV5-1|12
CASALENSPLHF
>TRBJ1-4|.|TRBV11-2|12
CASSLDQALLFF
>TRBJ1-5|.|TRBV18|12
CASSPANQPQHF
>TRBJ1-2|.|TRBV6-5|14
CASSYSRGHYGYTF
>TRBJ1-5|.|TRBV4-2|17
CASSQDLGQGYDQPQHF
>TRBJ1-1|.|TRBV29-1|14
CSVEGGGFGTEAFF
>TRBJ2-1|.|TRBV2|16
CASRDPSGRSIREQFF
>TRBJ1-2|once|TRBV9|19
CASSVERQDTTLTYYGYTF
>TRBJ1-1|.|TRBV10-1|14
CASSRGGDSTEAFF
>TRBJ1-6|once|TRBV28|15
CASSLPSTDNSPLHF
>TRBJ1-5|.|TRBV7-9|14
CASSSPGELQPQHF
>TRBJ1-2|.|TRBV29-1|13
CSAARTGQLGYTF
>TRBJ2-3|.|TRBV6-5|16
CASSYSGLAGVDTQYF
>TRBJ1-1|.|TRBV18|14
CASQPGLPNTEAFF
>TRBJ1-3|.|TRBV7-9|17
CASSLGTGRNSGNTIYF
>TRBJ2-7|.|TRBV9|15
CASSVDPGGSYEQYF